This paragraph reports one T cell receptor beta chain. These data come from a study of blood T cell repertoires in COVID-19. This table comes from immunoSEQ multiplex PCR, and its TCRdb copy is limited to in-frame clones, with some not included. This sample has just under 20,000 clones; 90% to 95% occur once, and the top ten carry 4.1%. V dropped 7 bases and J dropped 3 bases, with 18 bases sitting between them. Germline V gene lookup returns CDR1 MDHEN and CDR2 SYDVKM. This CDR3 has 15 residues. The J gene is TRBJ1-2, the V gene TRBV28, with no clear D. Sequencing was done on a sample of peripheral blood. This sequence was found in a woman aged 50 to 65 with active COVID-19. The CDR3: CASTLTFGVDYGYTF. The CDR3, as DNA: TGTGCCAGCACCTTAACCTTCGGGGTTGACTATGGCTACACCTTC.